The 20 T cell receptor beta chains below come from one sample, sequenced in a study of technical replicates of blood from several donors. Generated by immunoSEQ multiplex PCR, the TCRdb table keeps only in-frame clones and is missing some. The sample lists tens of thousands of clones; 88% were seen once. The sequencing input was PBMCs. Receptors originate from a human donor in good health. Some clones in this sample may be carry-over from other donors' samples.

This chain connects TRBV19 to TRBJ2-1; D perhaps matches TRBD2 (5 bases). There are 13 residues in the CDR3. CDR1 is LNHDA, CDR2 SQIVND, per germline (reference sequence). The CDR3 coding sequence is TGTGTCCTGAGCGGATGGTCCTACAATGAGCAGTTCTTC. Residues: CVLSGWSYNEQFF.

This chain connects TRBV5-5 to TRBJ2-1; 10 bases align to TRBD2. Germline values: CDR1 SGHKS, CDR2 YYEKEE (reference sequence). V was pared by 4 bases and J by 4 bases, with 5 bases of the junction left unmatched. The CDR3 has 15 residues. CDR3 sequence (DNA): TGTGCCAGCAGCCAAGGGACTAGCGCATACAATGAGCAGTTCTTC. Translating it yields CASSQGTSAYNEQFF.

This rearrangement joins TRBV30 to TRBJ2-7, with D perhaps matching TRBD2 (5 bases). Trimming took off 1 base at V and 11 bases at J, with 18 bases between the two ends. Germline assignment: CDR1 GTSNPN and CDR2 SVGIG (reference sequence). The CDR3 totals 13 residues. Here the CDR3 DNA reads TGTGCCTGGAGTGGAGGCGGCGGGCGGTTGGAGTACTTC. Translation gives CAWSGGGGRLEYF.

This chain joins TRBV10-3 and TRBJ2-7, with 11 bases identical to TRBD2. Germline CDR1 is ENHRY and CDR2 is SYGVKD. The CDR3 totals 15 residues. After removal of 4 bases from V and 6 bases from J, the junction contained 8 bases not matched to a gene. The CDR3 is CAISGGRGLAVEQYF. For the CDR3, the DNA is TGTGCCATCAGTGGGGGTCGGGGACTAGCGGTCGAGCAGTACTTC.

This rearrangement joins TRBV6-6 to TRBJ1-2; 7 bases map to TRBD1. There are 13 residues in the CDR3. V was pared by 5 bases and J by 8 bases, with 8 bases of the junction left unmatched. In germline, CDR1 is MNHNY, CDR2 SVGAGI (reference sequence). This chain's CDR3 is CASSLTGEWGYTF. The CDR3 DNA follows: TGTGCCAGCAGTCTTACAGGGGAATGGGGCTACACCTTC.

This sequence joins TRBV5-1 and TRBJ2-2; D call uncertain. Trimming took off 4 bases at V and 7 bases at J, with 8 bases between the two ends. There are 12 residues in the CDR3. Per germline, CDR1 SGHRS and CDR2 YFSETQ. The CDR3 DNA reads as TGCGCCAGCAGCGCCCTCGGCGGGGAGCTGTTTTTT. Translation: CASSALGGELFF.

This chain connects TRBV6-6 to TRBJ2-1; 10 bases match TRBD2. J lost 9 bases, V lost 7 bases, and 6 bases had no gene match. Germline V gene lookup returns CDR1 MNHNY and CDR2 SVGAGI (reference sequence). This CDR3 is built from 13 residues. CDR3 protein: CASNIAGGFEQFF. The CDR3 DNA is TGTGCCAGCAATATAGCGGGGGGTTTTGAGCAGTTCTTC.

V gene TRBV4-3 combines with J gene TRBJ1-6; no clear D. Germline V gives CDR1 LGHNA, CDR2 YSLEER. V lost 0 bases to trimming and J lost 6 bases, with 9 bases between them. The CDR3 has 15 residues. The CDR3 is CASSQDRQSNSPLHF. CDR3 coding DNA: TGCGCCAGCAGCCAAGATCGCCAGTCTAATTCACCCCTCCACTTT.

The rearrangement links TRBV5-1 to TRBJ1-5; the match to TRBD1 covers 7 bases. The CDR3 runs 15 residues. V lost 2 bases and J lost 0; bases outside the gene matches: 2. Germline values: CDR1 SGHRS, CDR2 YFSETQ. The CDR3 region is CASSLTGDSNQPQHF. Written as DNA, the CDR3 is TGCGCCAGCAGCTTAACAGGGGATAGCAATCAGCCCCAGCATTTT. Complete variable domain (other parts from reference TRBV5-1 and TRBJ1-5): KAGVTQTPRYLIKTRGQQVTLSCSPISGHRSVSWYQQTPGQGLQFLFEYFSETQRNKGNFPGRFSGRQFSNSRSEMNVSTLELGDSALYLCASSLTGDSNQPQHFGDGTRLSIL.

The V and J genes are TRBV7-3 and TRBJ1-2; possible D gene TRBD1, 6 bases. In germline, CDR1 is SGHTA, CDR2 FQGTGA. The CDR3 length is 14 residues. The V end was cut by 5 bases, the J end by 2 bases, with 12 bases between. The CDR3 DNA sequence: TGTGCCAGCAGCCCGACCACAGGGAACTATGGCTACACCTTC. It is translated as CASSPTTGNYGYTF.

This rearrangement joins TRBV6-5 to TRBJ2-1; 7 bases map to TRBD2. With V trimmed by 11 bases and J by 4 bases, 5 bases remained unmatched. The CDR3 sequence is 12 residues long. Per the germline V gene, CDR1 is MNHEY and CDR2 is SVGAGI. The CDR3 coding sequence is TGTGCCGCCGGGCGGGGGTACAATGAGCAGTTCTTC. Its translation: CAAGRGYNEQFF.

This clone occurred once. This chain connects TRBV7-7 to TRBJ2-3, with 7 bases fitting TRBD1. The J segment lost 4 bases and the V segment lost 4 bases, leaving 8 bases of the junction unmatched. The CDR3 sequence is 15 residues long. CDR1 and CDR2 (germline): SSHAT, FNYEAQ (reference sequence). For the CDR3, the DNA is TGTGCCAGCAGCTCGTCACCTACAGGGGCAGATACGCAGTATTTT. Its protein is CASSSSPTGADTQYF.

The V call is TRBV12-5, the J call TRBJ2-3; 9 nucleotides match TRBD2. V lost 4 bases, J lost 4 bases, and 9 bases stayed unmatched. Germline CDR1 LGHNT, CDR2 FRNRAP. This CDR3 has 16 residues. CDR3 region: CASGSSAGGWSDTQYF. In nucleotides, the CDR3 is TGTGCTAGTGGTTCGTCAGCGGGAGGTTGGTCAGATACGCAGTATTTT.

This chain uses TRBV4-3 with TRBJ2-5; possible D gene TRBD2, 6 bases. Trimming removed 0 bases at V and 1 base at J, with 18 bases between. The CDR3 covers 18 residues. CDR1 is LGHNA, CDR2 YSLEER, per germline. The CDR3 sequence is CASSQESSSGLRQETQYF. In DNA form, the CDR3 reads TGCGCCAGCAGCCAAGAGTCCTCCAGCGGGCTACGCCAAGAGACCCAGTACTTC.

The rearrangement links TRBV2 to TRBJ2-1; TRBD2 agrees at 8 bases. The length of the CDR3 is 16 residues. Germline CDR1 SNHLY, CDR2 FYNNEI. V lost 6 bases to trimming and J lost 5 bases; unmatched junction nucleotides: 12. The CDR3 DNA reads TGTGCCAGCAGAAGCCTGGGTAGCGGGGATCACAATGAGCAGTTCTTC. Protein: CASRSLGSGDHNEQFF. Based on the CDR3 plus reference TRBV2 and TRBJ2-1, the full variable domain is EPEVTQTPSHQVTQMGQEVILRCVPISNHLYFYWYRQILGQKVEFLVSFYNNEISEKSEIFDDQFSVERPDGSNFTLKIRSTKLEDSAMYFCASRSLGSGDHNEQFFGPGTRLTVL.

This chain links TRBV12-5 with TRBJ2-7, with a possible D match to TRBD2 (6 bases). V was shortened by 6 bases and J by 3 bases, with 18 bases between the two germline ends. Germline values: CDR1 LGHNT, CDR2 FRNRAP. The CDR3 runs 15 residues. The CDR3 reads CASGPPSAPFYEQYF. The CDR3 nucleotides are TGTGCTAGTGGACCACCTAGCGCACCCTTCTACGAGCAGTACTTC.

The CDR3 coding sequence is TGTGCCAGTAGTCCGCGGGCCGGGTACGAGCAGTACTTC. Translating gives CASSPRAGYEQYF. J is TRBJ2-7 and V is TRBV19, with D tentatively TRBD2 (5 bases). The CDR3 is made up of 13 amino acids. The V gene lost 5 bases and the J gene lost 4 bases, with 12 bases spanning the gap. Germline loops: CDR1 LNHDA, CDR2 SQIVND (reference sequence).

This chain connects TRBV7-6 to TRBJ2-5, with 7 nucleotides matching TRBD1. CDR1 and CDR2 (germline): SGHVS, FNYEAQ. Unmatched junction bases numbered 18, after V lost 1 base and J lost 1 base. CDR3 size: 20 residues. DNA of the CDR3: TGTGCCAGCAGCTTAGTTAGGTATTCCACGGGACAGTCCTCCCAAGAGACCCAGTACTTC. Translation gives CASSLVRYSTGQSSQETQYF. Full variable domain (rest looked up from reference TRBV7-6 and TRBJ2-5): GAGVSQSPRYKVTKRGQDVALRCDPISGHVSLYWYRQALGQGPEFLTYFNYEAQQDKSGLPNDRFSAERPEGSISTLTIQRTEQRDSAMYRCASSLVRYSTGQSSQETQYFGPGTRLLVL.

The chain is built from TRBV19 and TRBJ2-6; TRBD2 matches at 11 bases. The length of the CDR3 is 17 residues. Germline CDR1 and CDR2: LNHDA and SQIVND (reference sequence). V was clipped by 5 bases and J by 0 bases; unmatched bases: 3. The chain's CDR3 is CASSGTSGYSGANVLTF. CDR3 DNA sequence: TGTGCCAGTAGTGGGACTAGCGGTTACTCTGGGGCCAACGTCCTGACTTTC.

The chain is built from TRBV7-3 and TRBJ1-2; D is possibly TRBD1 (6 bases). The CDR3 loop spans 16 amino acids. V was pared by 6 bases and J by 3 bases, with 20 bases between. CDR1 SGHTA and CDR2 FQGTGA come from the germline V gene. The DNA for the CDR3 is TGTGCCAGCAGTACGCTCCCCAGGGGAATGGACTATGGCTACACCTTC. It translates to CASSTLPRGMDYGYTF.